This entry is about one T cell receptor (beta chain). Its matching antigen is unknown. The data originate from a study of CD8 T cells in ankylosing spondylitis. TCRdb re-derived calls from the 5' RACE reads in MiXCR, one entry per CDR3 protein. The sample records about 540,000 distinct CDR3 sequences, about 12% being singletons. General study results and limits: In ankylosing spondylitis blood, a motif of roughly eight highly homologous TCR beta variants appeared characteristic.

Sequenced sample: blood, either unsorted or a sorted T cell fraction (not recorded which). The TCR originated in a male donor with ankylosing spondylitis.

CDR3 sequence: CSAYSGPRGGTQYF. The CDR3 nucleotides read TGCAGTGCTTATAGCGGGCCCCGGGGCGGTACGCAGTATTTT. The V gene is TRBV20-1, the J gene TRBJ2-3, with 7 bases identical to TRBD2. The germline V gene encodes CDR1 DFQATT and CDR2 SNEGSKA (reference sequence). The CDR3 runs 14 residues. J gave up 8 bases and V 5 bases, and 13 bases lay outside the gene matches.